Following are 24 T cell receptor beta chains from one sample sequenced in a study of blood T cells in healthy people across ages. The use of a sample-barcoded 5' primer and a J-beta primer mix characterized a second PCR of roughly 6 to 11 cycles. TCRdb re-called the 5' RACE reads with MiXCR, one entry per CDR3 protein. The repertoire includes hundreds of thousands of distinct CDR3 sequences, less than 35% of them detected once, and 17% sits in the top ten. Sequencing was carried out using blood. These receptor sequences come from a woman older than 75 in good health.

The chain couples TRBV7-2 to TRBJ2-1; perhaps TRBD1 as D (6 bases). CDR3 length: 16 amino acids. CDR1 is SGHTA and CDR2 is FQGNSA in the germline V gene. Trimming took 2 bases from V and 3 from J, leaving 14 bases between them. In nucleotides, the CDR3 is TGTGCCAGCAGCTTAATGGGACACAAACTCTACAATGAGCAGTTCTTC. Translated, it gives CASSLMGHKLYNEQFF.

This clonotype was counted only a few times. CDR3 nucleotides: TGTGCCAGTAGTGCGATTAACAAAAACTATGGCTACACCTTC. Encoded protein: CASSAINKNYGYTF. The V gene is TRBV19, the J gene TRBJ1-2; D unclear. CDR3 length equals 14 residues. Germline V gene lookup returns CDR1 LNHDA and CDR2 SQIVND (reference sequence). V dropped 5 bases and J dropped 2 bases, with 12 bases sitting between them.

V usage is TRBV6-5 and J usage is TRBJ1-2; 8 bases are a match to TRBD1. Germline V CDR1 and CDR2: MNHEY, SVGAGI. V gave up 2 bases and J gave up 3 bases; unmatched junction bases: 5. The length of the CDR3 is 15 residues. CDR3 in amino acids: CASSYLDRVDYGYTF. The CDR3 region has the DNA TGTGCCAGCAGTTACCTGGACAGGGTAGACTATGGCTACACCTTC.

Ten or more counts support this clonotype. The chain uses TRBV20-1 and TRBJ1-1; TRBD1 might be the D (5 bases). Germline CDR1 is DFQATT and CDR2 is SNEGSKA (reference sequence). CDR3 length: 14 residues. Trimming took off 0 bases at V and 1 base at J, with 9 bases between the two ends. CDR3 protein: CSARDGTSNTEAFF. As DNA, the CDR3 is TGCAGTGCTAGAGACGGGACCTCGAACACTGAAGCTTTCTTT.

This clonotype was seen at least ten times. The rearrangement links TRBV3-1 to TRBJ2-1; either TRBD1 or TRBD2 may fit D (5 bases each). Looked up from germline, CDR1 is LGHDT and CDR2 is YNNKEL (reference sequence). The CDR3 extends over 13 amino acids. Trimming took 1 base from V and 10 from J, leaving 11 bases between them. This CDR3 is CASSQVRGEEQFF. DNA of the CDR3: TGTGCCAGCAGCCAAGTGAGAGGGGAGGAGCAGTTCTTC.

This rearrangement joins TRBV12-3 or TRBV12-4 to TRBJ2-7; D gene ambiguous. The DNA end lines up better with TRBJ2-5; the J call may be wrong. The CDR3 has 14 residues. The CDR3 is CASTLSVSRETQYF. CDR3 nucleotide sequence: TGTGCCAGCACCCTGAGTGTGAGCCGGGAGACCCAGTACTTC.

This clonotype has just a few counts. This chain links TRBV6-2 or TRBV6-3 with TRBJ1-4, with D perhaps matching TRBD1 (5 bases). CDR3 length: 16 residues. V lost 4 bases and J lost 5, with 17 bases in between. In germline, CDR1 is MNHEY, CDR2 SVGEGT. The CDR3 DNA is TGTGCCAGCAGTTCGGCCTTGGGACTGAGGAATGAAAAACTGTTTTTT. Protein product: CASSSALGLRNEKLFF.

Concerning this clonotype itself: A much larger clone is a single base away; this may be a read error. The genes are TRBV20-1 and TRBJ1-4; D is unresolved. The CDR3 has 15 amino acids. Germline CDR1 DFQATT, CDR2 SNEGSKA (reference sequence). CDR3 nucleotides: TGCAATGCTAGCAGGTCTCGGACTTCTAATGAAAAACTGTTTTTT. Amino acids: CNASRSRTSNEKLFF.

The chain has TRBV11-2 and TRBJ1-1, with D hard to call. V was shortened by 5 bases and J by 4 bases, with 8 bases between the two germline ends. Per the germline V gene, CDR1 is SGHAT and CDR2 is FQNNGV. The CDR3 sequence is 12 residues long. The CDR3 here is CASSRGFTEAFF. CDR3 nucleotide sequence: TGTGCCAGCAGCCGTGGGTTCACTGAAGCTTTCTTT.

In its sample, this clonotype was seen many times. The chain recombines TRBV4-2 with TRBJ2-4; the match to TRBD2 covers 7 bases. The CDR3 extends over 16 amino acids. Germline V gene sequence: CDR1 LGHNA, CDR2 YNFKEQ. The V gene end was trimmed by 0 bases and the J gene end by 6 bases; junction bases not matched to a gene: 8. CDR3: CASSQDLSSSGNIQYF. Here the CDR3 DNA reads TGTGCCAGCAGCCAAGATCTTTCATCTAGCGGAAACATTCAGTACTTC.

Notes on this clonotype: With a much larger clone just one base away, this may be a read error. The genes are TRBV20-1 and TRBJ2-5; 11 bases agree with TRBD2. This CDR3 has 14 amino acids. V lost 3 bases and J lost 7; bases outside the gene matches: 7. Germline CDR1 and CDR2: DFQATT and SNEGSKA (reference sequence). This CDR3 reads CSARTSGETVTQYF. Written as DNA, the CDR3 is TGCAGTGCTAGGACTAGCGGGGAAACAGTGACCCAGTACTTC.

The chain is built from TRBV12-3 or TRBV12-4 and TRBJ2-7, with 8 bases lining up with TRBD2. V was pared by 3 bases and J by 5 bases, with 3 bases of the junction left unmatched. The CDR3 runs to 13 residues. The CDR3 DNA reads TGTGCCAGCAGTTTTGTTAGCGGGGACGAGCAGTACTTC. Amino acids: CASSFVSGDEQYF.

This clonotype was counted many times. This may arise from a read error, as a much more abundant clone is one base away. This rearrangement joins TRBV7-2 to TRBJ2-1; D ambiguous. The DNA end favors TRBJ2-7, so the J call may be wrong. Germline CDR1 SGHTA, CDR2 FQGNSA. The CDR3 is 14 residues long. In DNA form, the CDR3 reads TGTGCCAGCAGCATACAGAGCTCCTACAATGAGCAGTACTTC. This gives the protein CASSIQSSYNEQYF.

This clonotype was counted ten times or more. This chain uses TRBV9 with TRBJ2-7; a possible D gene is TRBD1 (6 bases). The CDR3 length is 13 residues. Trimming took 3 bases from V and 2 from J, leaving 9 bases between them. Germline V gives CDR1 SGDLS, CDR2 YYNGEE. For the CDR3, the DNA is TGTGCCAGCAGCGCAGGGGTTGCCTACGAGCAGTACTTC. As protein: CASSAGVAYEQYF.

The rearrangement links TRBV5-1 to TRBJ2-3, with D unclear. Germline V gene sequence: CDR1 SGHRS, CDR2 YFSETQ. V was trimmed by 0 bases and J by 4 bases, leaving 12 bases between them. This CDR3 is 15 amino acids long. The CDR3 loop reads CASSLESAAADTQYF. CDR3 nucleotides: TGCGCCAGCAGCTTGGAGTCGGCAGCCGCAGATACGCAGTATTTT.

For this clonotype: One junction end disagrees with the germline gene, perhaps due to a read error. The CDR3 nucleotides read TGCGCCAGCAGCCAGGGACAAGATGCGCAGTATTTT. As protein: CASSQGQDAQYF. The J gene is TRBJ2-3, the V gene TRBV5-1; D is perhaps TRBD1 (6 bases). Germline V CDR1 and CDR2: SGHRS, YFSETQ. The CDR3 is 12 residues long.

This clonotype turned up a few times. The chain is built from TRBV10-3 and TRBJ1-6; no firm D call. This CDR3 spans 14 amino acids. V dropped 0 bases and J dropped 8 bases, with 8 bases sitting between them. Germline loops: CDR1 ENHRY, CDR2 SYGVKD. The CDR3 is CAISESNRDSPLHF. The CDR3 DNA follows: TGTGCCATCAGTGAGTCCAACAGAGATTCACCCCTCCACTTT.

On this clonotype itself: It may be a read error: a sequence one base away is much more abundant. The V call is TRBV6-2 or TRBV6-3, the J call TRBJ1-1; D is unresolved. Trimming took off 4 bases at V and 4 bases at J, with 16 bases between the two ends. This CDR3 has 15 amino acids. Germline values: CDR1 MNHEY, CDR2 SVGEGT. Written as DNA, the CDR3 is TGTGCCAGCAGTTCCACAAGGGTGGCAGGCACTGAAGCTTTCTTT. The encoded protein is CASSSTRVAGTEAFF.

This clonotype was picked up one time. It may be a read error: a sequence one base away is much more abundant. The gene calls are TRBV20-1 and TRBJ1-5; D gene uncertain. Gene TRBJ2-3 matches the end of the DNA better, so the J call may be wrong. The CDR3 extends over 13 amino acids. In germline, CDR1 is DFQATT, CDR2 SNEGSKA (reference sequence). In DNA form, the CDR3 reads TGCAGTGCTAGTATGGGGTTGGATCAGCCCCAGTATTTT. Encoded protein: CSASMGLDQPQYF.

As regards this clonotype: Given a much more abundant clone one base away, this may be a read error. This chain connects TRBV9 to TRBJ1-2, with 7 bases matching TRBD1. The CDR3 has 15 residues. Unmatched junction bases numbered 12, after V lost 6 bases and J lost 4 bases. Germline V CDR1 and CDR2: SGDLS, YYNGEE. The CDR3: CASTRGSASVYGYTF. CDR3 sequence (DNA): TGTGCCAGCACCAGGGGGTCAGCGTCCGTCTATGGCTACACCTTC. Looking up the rest from reference TRBV9 and TRBJ1-2 gives the full variable domain: DSGVTQTPKHLITATGQRVTLRCSPRSGDLSVYWYQQSLDQGLQFLIQYYNGEERAKGNILERFSAQQFPDLHSELNLSSLELGDSALYFCASTRGSASVYGYTFGSGTRLTVV.

In DNA, the CDR3 is TGCGCCAGCAGCCATTCGGGGGGGGTGGGAGCCAAAAACATTCAGTACTTC. It is translated as CASSHSGGVGAKNIQYF. V and J are TRBV4-1 and TRBJ2-4; 8 nucleotides match TRBD2. The germline CDR1 and CDR2 sequences are MGHRA and YSYEKL. This CDR3 has 17 residues. J was trimmed by 0 bases and V by 3 bases; bases with no gene match: 7.

With regard to this clonotype: A much more abundant neighbour one base away suggests this may be a read error. The chain employs TRBV12-3 or TRBV12-4 and TRBJ1-2; D possibly corresponds to TRBD1 (6 bases). This CDR3 is 14 amino acids long. The CDR3 DNA reads TGTGCCAGCAGTAAAACCGGGACAAACTATGACTACACCTTC. It is translated as CASSKTGTNYDYTF.

The gene calls are TRBV3-1 and TRBJ1-1; D is possibly TRBD1 (6 bases). The CDR3 loop spans 14 amino acids. V was shortened by 7 bases and J by 0 bases, with 12 bases between the two germline ends. From germline, CDR1 is LGHDT and CDR2 YNNKEL (reference sequence). The CDR3 region has the DNA TGTGCCAGCAACCCCGGGACAATGAACACTGAAGCTTTCTTT. Translation gives CASNPGTMNTEAFF.

The J gene is TRBJ2-1, the V gene TRBV20-1; 11 bases match TRBD2. J was trimmed by 0 bases and V by 5 bases; bases with no gene match: 9. The CDR3 sequence is 17 residues long. Germline CDR1 reads DFQATT; CDR2 reads SNEGSKA (reference sequence). CDR3 amino acids: CSARIAGGPSSYNEQFF. As DNA, the CDR3 is TGCAGTGCTCGAATAGCGGGGGGGCCCAGCTCCTACAATGAGCAGTTCTTC.